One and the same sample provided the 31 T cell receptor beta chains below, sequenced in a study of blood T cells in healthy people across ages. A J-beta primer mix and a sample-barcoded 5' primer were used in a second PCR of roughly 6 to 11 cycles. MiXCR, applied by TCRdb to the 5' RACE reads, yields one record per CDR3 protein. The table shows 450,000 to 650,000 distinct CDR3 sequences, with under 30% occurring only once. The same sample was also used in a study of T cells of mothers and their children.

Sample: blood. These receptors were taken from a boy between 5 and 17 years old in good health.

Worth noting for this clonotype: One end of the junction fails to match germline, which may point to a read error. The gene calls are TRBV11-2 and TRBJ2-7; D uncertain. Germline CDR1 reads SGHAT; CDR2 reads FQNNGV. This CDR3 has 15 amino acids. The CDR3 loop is CANSLDQWSTYEQYF. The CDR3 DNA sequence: TGTGCCAACAGCTTAGATCAGTGGAGCACCTACGAGCAGTACTTC.

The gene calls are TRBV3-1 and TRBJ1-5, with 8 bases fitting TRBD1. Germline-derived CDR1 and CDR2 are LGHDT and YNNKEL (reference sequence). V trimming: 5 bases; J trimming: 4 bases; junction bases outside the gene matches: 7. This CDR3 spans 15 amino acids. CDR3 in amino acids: CASSWGQAPNQPQHF. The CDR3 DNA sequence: TGTGCCAGCAGCTGGGGACAGGCACCTAATCAGCCCCAGCATTTT.

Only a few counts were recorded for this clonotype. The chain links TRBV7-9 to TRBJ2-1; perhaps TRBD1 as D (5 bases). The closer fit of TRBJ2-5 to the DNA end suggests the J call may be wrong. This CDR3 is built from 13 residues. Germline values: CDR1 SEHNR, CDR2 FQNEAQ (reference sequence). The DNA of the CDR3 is TGTGCCAGCGGCGCAGGGCCGCAAGAGACCCAGTACTTC. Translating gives CASGAGPQETQYF.

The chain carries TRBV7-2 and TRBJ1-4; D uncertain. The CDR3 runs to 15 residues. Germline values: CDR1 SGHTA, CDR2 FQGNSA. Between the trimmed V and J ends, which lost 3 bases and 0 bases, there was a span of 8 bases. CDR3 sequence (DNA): TGTGCCAGCAGCTTCAGCAAATCAACTAATGAAAAACTGTTTTTT. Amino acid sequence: CASSFSKSTNEKLFF.

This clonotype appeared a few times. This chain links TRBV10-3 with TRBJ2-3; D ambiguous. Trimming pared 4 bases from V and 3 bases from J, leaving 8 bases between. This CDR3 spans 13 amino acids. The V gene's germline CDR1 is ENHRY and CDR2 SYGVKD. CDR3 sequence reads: CAISVTTTDTQYF. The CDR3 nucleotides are TGTGCCATCAGTGTTACGACTACAGATACGCAGTATTTT.

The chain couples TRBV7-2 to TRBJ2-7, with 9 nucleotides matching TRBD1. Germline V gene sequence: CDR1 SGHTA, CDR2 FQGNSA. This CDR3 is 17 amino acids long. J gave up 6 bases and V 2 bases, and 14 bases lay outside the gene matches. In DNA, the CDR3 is TGTGCCAGCAGCTTACTAGGAGCCGGGACAGGGCTCTCCGAGCAGTACTTC. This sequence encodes CASSLLGAGTGLSEQYF.

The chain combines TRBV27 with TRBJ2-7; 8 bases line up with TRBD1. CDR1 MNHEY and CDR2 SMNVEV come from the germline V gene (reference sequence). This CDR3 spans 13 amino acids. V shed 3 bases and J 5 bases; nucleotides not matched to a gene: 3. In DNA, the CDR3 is TGTGCCAGCAGTTTGCGGACAGGGCACGAGCAGTACTTC. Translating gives CASSLRTGHEQYF.

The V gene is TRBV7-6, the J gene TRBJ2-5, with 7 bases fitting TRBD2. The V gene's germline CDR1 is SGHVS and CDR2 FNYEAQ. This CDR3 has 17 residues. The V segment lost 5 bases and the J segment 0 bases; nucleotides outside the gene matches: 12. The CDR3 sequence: CASSPAPGLLYQETQYF. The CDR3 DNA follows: TGTGCCAGCAGCCCGGCTCCGGGACTATTGTACCAAGAGACCCAGTACTTC.

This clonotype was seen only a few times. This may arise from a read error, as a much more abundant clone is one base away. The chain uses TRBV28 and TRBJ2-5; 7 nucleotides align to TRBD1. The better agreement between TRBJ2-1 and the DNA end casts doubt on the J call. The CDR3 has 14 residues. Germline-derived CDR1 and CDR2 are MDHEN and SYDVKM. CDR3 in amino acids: CATRTGPPNSEQFF. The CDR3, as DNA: TGTGCCACACGGACAGGCCCCCCAAACAGTGAGCAGTTCTTC.

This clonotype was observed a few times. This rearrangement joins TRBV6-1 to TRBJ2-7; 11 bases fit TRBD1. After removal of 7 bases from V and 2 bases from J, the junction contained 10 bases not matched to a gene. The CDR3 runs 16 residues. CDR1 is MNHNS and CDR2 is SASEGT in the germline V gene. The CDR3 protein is CASTQRPGQGAYEQYF. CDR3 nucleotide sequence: TGTGCCAGCACTCAAAGACCGGGACAGGGGGCCTACGAGCAGTACTTC.

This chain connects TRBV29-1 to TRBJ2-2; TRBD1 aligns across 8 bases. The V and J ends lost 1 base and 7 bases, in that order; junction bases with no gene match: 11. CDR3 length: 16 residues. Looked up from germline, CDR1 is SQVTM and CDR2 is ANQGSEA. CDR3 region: CSVEAPGQAVIGELFF. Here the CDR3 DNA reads TGCAGCGTTGAAGCACCGGGACAGGCAGTTATCGGGGAGCTGTTTTTT.

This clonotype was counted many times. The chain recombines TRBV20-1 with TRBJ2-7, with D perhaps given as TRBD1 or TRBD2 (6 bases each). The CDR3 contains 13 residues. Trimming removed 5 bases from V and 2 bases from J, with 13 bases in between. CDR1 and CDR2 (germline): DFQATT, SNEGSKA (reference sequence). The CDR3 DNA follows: TGCAGTGCTGGAGGGGACAATGCCTACGAGCAGTACTTC. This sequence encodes CSAGGDNAYEQYF.

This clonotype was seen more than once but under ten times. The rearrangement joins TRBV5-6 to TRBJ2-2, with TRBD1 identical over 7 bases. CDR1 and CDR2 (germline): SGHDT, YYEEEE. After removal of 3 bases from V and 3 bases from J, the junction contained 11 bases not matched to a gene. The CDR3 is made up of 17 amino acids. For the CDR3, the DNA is TGTGCCAGCAGCTCATCCGACAGGGATCGATACACCGGGGAGCTGTTTTTT. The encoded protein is CASSSSDRDRYTGELFF. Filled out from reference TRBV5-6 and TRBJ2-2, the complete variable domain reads DAGVTQSPTHLIKTRGQQVTLRCSPKSGHDTVSWYQQALGQGPQFIFQYYEEEERQRGNFPDRFSGHQFPNYSSELNVNALLLGDSALYLCASSSSDRDRYTGELFFGEGSRLTVL.

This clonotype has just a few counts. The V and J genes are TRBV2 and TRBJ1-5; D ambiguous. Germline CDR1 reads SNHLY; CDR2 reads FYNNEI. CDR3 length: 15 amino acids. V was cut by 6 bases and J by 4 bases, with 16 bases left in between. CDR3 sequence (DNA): TGTGCCAGCAGCGGGGAGAGGGCCGAAAATCAGCCCCAGCATTTT. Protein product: CASSGERAENQPQHF.

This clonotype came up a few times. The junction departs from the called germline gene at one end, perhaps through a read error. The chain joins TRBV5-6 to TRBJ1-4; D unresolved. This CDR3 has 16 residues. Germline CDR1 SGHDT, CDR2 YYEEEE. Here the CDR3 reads CASSLATGRTNEKLFF. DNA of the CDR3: TGTGCCAGCAGCTTGGCCACCGGGAGAACTAATGAGAAACTGTTTTTT.

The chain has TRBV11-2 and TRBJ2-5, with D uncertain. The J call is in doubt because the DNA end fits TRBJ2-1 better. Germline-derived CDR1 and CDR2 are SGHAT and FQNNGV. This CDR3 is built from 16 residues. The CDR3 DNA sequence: TGTGCCAGCAGCTTAGTAGTCGGCGGAATAGAGAATGAGCAGTTCTTC. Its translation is CASSLVVGGIENEQFF.

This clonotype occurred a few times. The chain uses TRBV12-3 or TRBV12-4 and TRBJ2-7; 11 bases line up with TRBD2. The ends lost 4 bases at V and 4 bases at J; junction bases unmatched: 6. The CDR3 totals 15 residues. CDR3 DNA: TGTGCCAGCAGTTCGGGGACTAGCGGATATTACGAGCAGTACTTC. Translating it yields CASSSGTSGYYEQYF.

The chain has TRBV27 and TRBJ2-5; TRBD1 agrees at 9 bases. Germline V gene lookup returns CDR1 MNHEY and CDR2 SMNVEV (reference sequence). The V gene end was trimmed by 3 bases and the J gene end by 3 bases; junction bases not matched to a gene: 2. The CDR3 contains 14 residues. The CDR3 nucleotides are TGTGCCAGCAGTTTCCGGGACAGGGAAGAGACCCAGTACTTC. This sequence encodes CASSFRDREETQYF.

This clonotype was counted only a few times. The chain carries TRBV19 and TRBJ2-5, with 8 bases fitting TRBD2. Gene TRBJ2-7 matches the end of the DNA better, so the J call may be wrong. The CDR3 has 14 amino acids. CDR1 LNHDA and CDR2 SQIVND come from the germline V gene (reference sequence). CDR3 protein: CASSREREPYEQYF. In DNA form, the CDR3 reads TGTGCCAGTAGTAGGGAGCGGGAGCCCTACGAGCAGTACTTC.

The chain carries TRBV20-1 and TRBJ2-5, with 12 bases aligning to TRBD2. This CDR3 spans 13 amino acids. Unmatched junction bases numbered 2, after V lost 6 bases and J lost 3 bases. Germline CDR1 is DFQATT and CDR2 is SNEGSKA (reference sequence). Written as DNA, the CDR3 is TGCAGTGCAGCTAGCGGGGGGGAAGAGACCCAGTACTTC. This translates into CSAASGGEETQYF.

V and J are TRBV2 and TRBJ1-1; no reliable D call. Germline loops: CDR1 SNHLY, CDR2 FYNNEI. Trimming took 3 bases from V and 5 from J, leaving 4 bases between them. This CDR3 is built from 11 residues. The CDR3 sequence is CASSDGTEAFF. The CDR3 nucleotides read TGTGCCAGCAGTGATGGGACTGAAGCTTTCTTT.

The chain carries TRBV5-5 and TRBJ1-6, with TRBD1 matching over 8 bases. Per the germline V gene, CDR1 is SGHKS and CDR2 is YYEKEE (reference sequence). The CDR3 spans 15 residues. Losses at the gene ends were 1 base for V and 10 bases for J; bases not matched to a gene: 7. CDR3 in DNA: TGTGCCAGCAGCTTGTTGCAGGGGGCAGGGTCACCCCTCCACTTT. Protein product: CASSLLQGAGSPLHF.

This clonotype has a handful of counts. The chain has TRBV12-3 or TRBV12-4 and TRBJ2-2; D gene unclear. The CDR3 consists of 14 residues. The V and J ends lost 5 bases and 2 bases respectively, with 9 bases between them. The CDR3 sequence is CASSVTLNTGELFF. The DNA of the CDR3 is TGTGCCAGCAGTGTGACACTCAACACCGGGGAGCTGTTTTTT.

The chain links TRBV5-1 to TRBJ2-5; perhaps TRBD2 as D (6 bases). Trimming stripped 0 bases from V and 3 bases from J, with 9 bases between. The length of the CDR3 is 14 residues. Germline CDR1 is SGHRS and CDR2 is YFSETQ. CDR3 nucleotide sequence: TGCGCCAGCAGCTTGGGGGGGACTGAAGAGACCCAGTACTTC. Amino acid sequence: CASSLGGTEETQYF.

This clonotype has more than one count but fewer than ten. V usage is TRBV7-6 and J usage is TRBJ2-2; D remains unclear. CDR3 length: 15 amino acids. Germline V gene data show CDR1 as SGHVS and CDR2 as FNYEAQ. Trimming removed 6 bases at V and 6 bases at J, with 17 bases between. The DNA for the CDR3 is TGTGCCAGCAGTCCCCGACGCCAGGTCTCCGGGGAGCTGTTTTTT. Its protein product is CASSPRRQVSGELFF. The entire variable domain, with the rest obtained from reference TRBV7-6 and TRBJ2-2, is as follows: GAGVSQSPRYKVTKRGQDVALRCDPISGHVSLYWYRQALGQGPEFLTYFNYEAQQDKSGLPNDRFSAERPEGSISTLTIQRTEQRDSAMYRCASSPRRQVSGELFFGEGSRLTVL.

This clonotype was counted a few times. The CDR3: CASSLQVYEQYF. CDR3 nucleotide sequence: TGTGCCAGCAGTCTTCAGGTATACGAGCAGTACTTC. V gene TRBV12-3 or TRBV12-4 combines with J gene TRBJ2-7; D not resolved. The CDR3 has 12 residues. The V end was cut by 5 bases, the J end by 4 bases, with 9 bases between.

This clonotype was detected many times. The CDR3 DNA sequence: TGCAGTGCTAGAGACATGGAGGGTGGGAGTCAGCCCCAGCATTTT. This codes for CSARDMEGGSQPQHF. The chain combines TRBV20-1 with TRBJ1-5; D uncertain. CDR1 and CDR2 (germline): DFQATT, SNEGSKA (reference sequence). The V end was cut by 0 bases, the J end by 6 bases, with 15 bases between. CDR3 size: 15 residues.

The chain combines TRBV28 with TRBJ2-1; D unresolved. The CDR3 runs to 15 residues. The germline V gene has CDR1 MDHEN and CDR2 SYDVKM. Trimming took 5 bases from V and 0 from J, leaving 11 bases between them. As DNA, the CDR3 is TGTGCCAGCAGTGGAGTAGGAAGCTCCTACAATGAGCAGTTCTTC. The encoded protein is CASSGVGSSYNEQFF.

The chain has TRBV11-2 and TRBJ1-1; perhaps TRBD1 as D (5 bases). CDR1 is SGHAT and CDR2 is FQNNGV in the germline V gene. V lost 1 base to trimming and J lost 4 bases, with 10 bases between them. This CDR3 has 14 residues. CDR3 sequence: CASSLAWRGTEAFF. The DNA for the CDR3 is TGTGCCAGCAGCTTAGCCTGGAGGGGCACTGAAGCTTTCTTT.

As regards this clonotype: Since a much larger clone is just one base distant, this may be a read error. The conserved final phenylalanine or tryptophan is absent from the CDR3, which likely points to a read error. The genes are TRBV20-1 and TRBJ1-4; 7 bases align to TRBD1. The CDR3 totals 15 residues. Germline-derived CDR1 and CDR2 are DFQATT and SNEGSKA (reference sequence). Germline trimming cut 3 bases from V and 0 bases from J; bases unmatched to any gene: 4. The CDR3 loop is CSASRGTSTNEKLFS. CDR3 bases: TGCAGTGCTAGCAGGGGGACGTCAACTAATGAAAAACTGTTTTCT.

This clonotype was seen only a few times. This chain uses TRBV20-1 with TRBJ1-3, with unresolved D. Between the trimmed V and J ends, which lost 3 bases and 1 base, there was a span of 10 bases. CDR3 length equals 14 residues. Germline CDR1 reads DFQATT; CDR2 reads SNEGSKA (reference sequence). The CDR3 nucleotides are TGCAGTGCTAGGGGAGGAAGGTCTGGAAACACCATATATTTT. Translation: CSARGGRSGNTIYF.